A single sample gave rise to the 7 T cell receptor beta chains below, sequenced in a study of CD8+ T cells in alopecia areata (dated by TCRdb to the late 2010s). Preparation of the library involved the immunoSEQ multiplex PCR assay. RNA was extracted from all samples and reverse transcribed into cDNA, which served as template for TCR sequencing. TCRdb limited this immuneACCESS table to in-frame rearrangements with V and J called. A share of clones is missing; checked studies link under half to unresolved V genes, and the rest is unexplained. This sample is represented by about 170,000 clones; less than 75% of them were singletons. In total, the top ten clones hold about an eighth of the sample. In the paper's terms, the time point label means: baseline before oral tofacitinib. Sequencing used CD8+ T cells sorted from blood, obtained at week 0. All receptors come from a human donor with alopecia areata.

The gene calls are TRBV30 and TRBJ1-1, with 7 positions matching TRBD1. V shed 5 bases and J 3 bases; nucleotides not matched to a gene: 12. The germline CDR1 and CDR2 sequences are GTSNPN and SVGIG (reference sequence). CDR3 length: 15 amino acids. The CDR3 sequence: CAWLPQGERDTEAFF. For the CDR3, the DNA is TGTGCCTGGTTGCCGCAGGGGGAAAGGGACACTGAAGCTTTCTTT.

The chain joins TRBV12-5 to TRBJ2-4, with D uncertain. The CDR3 length is 13 residues. Germline CDR1 reads LGHNT; CDR2 reads FRNRAP. Trimming left V 6 bases short and J 14 bases short, with 20 bases between. The CDR3 sequence is CASGPDESGREYF. The CDR3 DNA sequence: TGTGCTAGTGGACCGGACGAATCCGGACGGGAGTACTTC.

This chain links TRBV6-5 with TRBJ2-3; TRBD2 matches at 9 bases. This CDR3 spans 15 amino acids. With V trimmed by 2 bases and J by 1 base, 1 base remained unmatched. Germline V gives CDR1 MNHEY, CDR2 SVGAGI. The DNA of the CDR3 is TGTGCCAGCAGTTACGGCGGGGGGGGCACAGATACGCAGTATTTT. Its translation is CASSYGGGGTDTQYF.

This chain links TRBV9 with TRBJ2-7; D is tentatively TRBD1 or TRBD2 (5 bases each). Germline CDR1 is SGDLS and CDR2 is YYNGEE. There are 15 residues in the CDR3. Trimming stripped 0 bases from V and 6 bases from J, with 16 bases between. The CDR3 here is CASSVGGTAWVEQYF. CDR3 coding DNA: TGTGCCAGCAGCGTAGGGGGGACGGCGTGGGTCGAGCAGTACTTC.

For the CDR3, the DNA is TGCGCCAGCAGCTTGGAGGGGGGGCGAGGCACTGAAGCTTTCTTT. Translation gives CASSLEGGRGTEAFF. This chain connects TRBV5-1 to TRBJ1-1; D might be TRBD1 (6 bases). This CDR3 contains 15 residues. Trimming left V 0 bases short and J 4 bases short, with 13 bases between. Germline V gene data show CDR1 as SGHRS and CDR2 as YFSETQ.

The chain recombines TRBV19 with TRBJ2-3; possibly TRBD1 or TRBD2 for D (5 bases each). This CDR3 is built from 15 residues. Looked up from germline, CDR1 is LNHDA and CDR2 is SQIVND (reference sequence). The ends were cut back, 7 bases at V and 2 bases at J, with 16 bases in the middle. The CDR3: CASTGTQRITDTQYF. Written as DNA, the CDR3 is TGTGCCAGTACAGGGACCCAACGTATCACAGATACGCAGTATTTT.

The chain joins TRBV19 to TRBJ2-3; the D is unclear. The germline gives CDR1 LNHDA, CDR2 SQIVND (reference sequence). Trimming took off 3 bases at V and 0 bases at J, with 1 base between the two ends. The CDR3 covers 12 residues. CDR3 sequence: CASSISTDTQYF. The CDR3 DNA sequence: TGTGCCAGTAGTATTAGCACAGATACGCAGTATTTT.